Sequencing of this T cell receptor beta chain was carried out in a study of blood T cells in healthy people across ages. General study findings and limits: Estimates of diversity drawn from one million T cells were considered underestimates.

With each sample, at least 5 micrograms of total RNA were extracted. Worth noting for this clonotype: Its antigen is not known.

A sample-barcoded 5' primer and a J-beta primer mix were used in a second PCR of roughly 7 to 11 cycles. Paired-end reads containing CDR3 totaled no fewer than 2.5 million for each sample. TCRdb reprocessed the 5' RACE reads via MiXCR and lists one record per CDR3 protein. The table includes about 1.8 million distinct CDR3 sequences, 49% detected once. CDR3 length: 16 residues. Germline lookup yields CDR1 SGHTA and CDR2 FQGNSA. V was trimmed by 0 bases and J by 5 bases, leaving 16 bases between them. This clonotype originated in a woman aged 40 to 55 in good health. The rearrangement uses TRBV7-2 and TRBJ2-5; no reliable D call. Input material: blood. The CDR3 spells CASSLAPVGRLETQYF. The CDR3 bases are TGTGCCAGCAGCTTAGCTCCTGTAGGGCGCTTGGAGACCCAGTACTTC.